This T cell receptor beta chain is from a study of regulatory T cells in long-lasting Graves disease (dated by TCRdb to the early 2020s). Regarding the research as a whole: Newly diagnosed Graves' disease patients had taken antithyroid drugs for less than 3 months. Patients with persistent Graves' disease were compared with patients with newly diagnosed Graves' disease using TCR sequencing and RNA sequencing of peripheral blood. The study was conducted in China and was registered as a clinical trial. A total of about 35 samples underwent TCR sequencing, from about 13 patients with persistent Graves' disease and approximately 20 patients with newly diagnosed Graves' disease. Study-wide conclusions, independent of this receptor: Lower TCR Shannon entropy and fewer highly expanded clones were observed in persistent Graves' disease patients than in newly diagnosed patients, which suggested clonal expansion. The authors acknowledged the small sample size as a limitation that may reduce accuracy. Only the TCR beta chain was sequenced and analyzed. Persistent disease showed preferential use of TRBV28, TRBJ1-2 and TRBJ2-5, whereas newly diagnosed disease favored TRBV20-1 and TRBJ2-1. More public clonotypes were shared among persistent patients (roughly 2,900) than among newly diagnosed patients (roughly 1,000). Peripheral blood alone was examined, since thyroid tissue, which constituted the primary lesion, could not be accessed.

The sample holds many counts of this clonotype. What this receptor recognizes is not known. No much larger clonotype is one base removed from it; base qualities were not supplied. Read against the paper, the sample's time point label means: newly diagnosed GD, antithyroid drugs for less than 3 months. For both TCR sequencing and RNA sequencing, RNA was extracted from PBMCs using TRIzol. The diagnosis of Graves' disease followed American Thyroid Association guidelines. Recruitment of patients was carried out at an endocrinology department in Xi'an, China. Each patient gave approximately 10 milliliters of peripheral blood, collected in an EDTA anticoagulant tube. Ficoll Paque Plus density gradient separation was used to isolate PBMCs, and no additional T cell sorting was done. An Agilent 2100 Bioanalyzer and agarose gel were used to assess RNA quality, and a NanoDrop 2000 was used to measure RNA concentration.

Library prep was done by multiplex PCR. Reads for this sample came from an Illumina HiSeq 4000. To build TCR beta libraries, CDR3 regions were amplified by Arm-PCR using iRepertoire HTBI primers. PCR products were gel purified before sequencing. Processing in the source paper ran as follows. A total of 60 to 80 TRBV and under 15 TRBJ segments were identified across samples and were used for gene usage analysis of CDR3 amino acid clonotypes. Filtered high-quality paired reads were merged into contigs using COPE and FqMerger. Contigs were aligned with BLAST to IMGT TRBV, TRBD and TRBJ reference genes, and CDR3 was defined per IMGT. Any clonotype with a frequency above 0.1% was counted as a highly expanded clone. Repertoire diversity was measured by Shannon entropy, and V-J evenness by the Gini coefficient. A clonotype was considered public if more than one individual shared it. Through fastp at Q25 and MiXCR, TCRdb rebuilt clones from the public reads, retaining in-frame beta chains. Rows are unified per CDR3 protein, each entry keeping the most common DNA and genes. The authors' filters were not applied to this entry. This sample comprises 350,000 to 500,000 distinct CDR3 sequences, roughly 15% of them detected only once. Approximately 17% of the sample is in the top ten clones.

V is cut by 5 bases and J by 2 bases, and the space between the germline ends is 13 bases. Reading the germline V gene gives CDR1 SGHTA and CDR2 FQGTGA. Including the terminal cysteine and phenylalanine, the CDR3 comprises 14 residues. Only CDR3 DNA remains: 42 bases, in frame from the first base. This sample was shared with a second study, whose subject was T cells in Graves' hyperthyroidism and ophthalmopathy. Reported in the second study: Stable Graves' hyperthyroidism was defined as the absence of progression to ophthalmopathy over 18 months of follow-up. Hyperthyroidism patients were newly diagnosed, had a disease duration of under 2 months, and were aged 18 to 65 years. Patients with uncontrolled infections, other autoimmune diseases, pregnancy or lactation were excluded. Diagnoses were established on the basis of clinical symptoms, serum thyroxine and TRAb, thyroid ultrasound, and orbital computed tomography. A first-round RT-PCR of the TCR CDR3 used the HTBI primer set with the Qiagen OneStep RT-PCR kit. Blood samples also contained most of the expanded thyroid clonotypes (frequency above 0.001), which suggests that blood repertoires may reflect thyroid immune responses. A 13 V-J signature model separated ophthalmopathy from stable hyperthyroidism, with approximately 87% sensitivity and roughly 82% specificity in cross-validation and 80%/75% in testing. In validation, progression to ophthalmopathy was predicted by the model with about 70% sensitivity and roughly 76% specificity, a median of 6.5 months before onset. To identify TCR V-J signatures that set the groups apart, the researchers used a discovery cohort of about a hundred patients, made up of 40 to 45 with Graves' ophthalmopathy and some 58 with stable Graves' hyperthyroidism. An independent validation cohort of about 20 hyperthyroidism patients and 17 patients who later progressed to ophthalmopathy tested prospective prediction of ophthalmopathy. The roughly 100 discovery patients were randomly divided into training and test sets at a 7:3 ratio. In more than five Graves' hyperthyroidism patients, the study also compared T-cell repertoires from thyroid tissue with T-cell repertoires from blood. Following sampling, methimazole starting at 30 mg daily was given to hyperthyroidism patients, and high-dose intravenous methylprednisolone was given to ophthalmopathy patients. Libraries were constructed in a second round of multiplex PCR, after which size selection and purification were performed. The libraries were sequenced on an Illumina HiSeq2000 using paired-end 100 bp reads. SOAPnuke was used to process the raw data, throwing out any read that contained adapters or uncalled bases, had a mean Phred below 15, or lacked an exact constant-primer or identifier match. High-quality paired reads were merged using COPE v1.2.5, and each unique nucleotide sequence was defined as a clonotype. Clonotypes were aligned to IMGT TRBV, TRBD and TRBJ reference segments using MiTCR v1.1. The analysis included only V-J combinations with a frequency above 0.0001, which together covered approximately 99% of the repertoires. A TCS score was defined as the ratio between F50 (clonal expansion) and ExV (chaos), using BLOSUM62-based TCRdist between CDR3 peptides within each V-J. Welch's t-statistics and random forest reduced around 510 V-J features to roughly 13, which were used in a naive Bayes classifier (R e1071). Sample size was not statistically predetermined, and blinding of investigators to group allocation was not performed. According to the paper, TCR Vbeta CDR3 sequencing was carried out on 120 to 150 peripheral blood samples, which came from about 45 ophthalmopathy, fewer than 80 hyperthyroidism and some 17 progressor patients.

Sequencing was performed on peripheral blood mononuclear cells (PBMCs), taken at new diagnosis, from a patient treated with antithyroid drugs. This clonotype originated in a woman aged 45-65 years with Graves disease. Donor details come from another sample of the same person, matched by shared clones. The sequence links TRBV7-3 to TRBJ2-7; TRBD1 could be the D gene, as 6 bases match. The nucleotide sequence is given as TGTGCCAGCAGCACCGGAGACAGGCCCTACGAGCAGTACTTC. It specifies CASSTGDRPYEQYF. The entire variable domain, with the stretches around the CDR3 drawn from the reference TRBV7-3 and TRBJ2-7 proteins, is GAGVSQTPSNKVTEKGKYVELRCDPISGHTALYWYRQSLGQGPEFLIYFQGTGAADDSGLPNDRFFAVRPEGSVSTLKIQRTERGDSAVYLCASSTGDRPYEQYFGPGTRLTVT.